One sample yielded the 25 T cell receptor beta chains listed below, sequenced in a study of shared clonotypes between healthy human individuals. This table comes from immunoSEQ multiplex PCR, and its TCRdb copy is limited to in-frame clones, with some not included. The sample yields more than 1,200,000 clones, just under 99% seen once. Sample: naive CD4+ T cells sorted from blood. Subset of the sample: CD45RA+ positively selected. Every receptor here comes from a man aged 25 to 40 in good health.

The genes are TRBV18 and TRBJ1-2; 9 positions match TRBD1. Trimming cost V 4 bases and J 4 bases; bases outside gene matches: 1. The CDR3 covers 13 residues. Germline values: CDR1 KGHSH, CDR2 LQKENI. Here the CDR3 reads CASSRGQGYGYTF. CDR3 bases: TGTGCCAGCTCACGGGGACAGGGCTATGGCTACACCTTC.

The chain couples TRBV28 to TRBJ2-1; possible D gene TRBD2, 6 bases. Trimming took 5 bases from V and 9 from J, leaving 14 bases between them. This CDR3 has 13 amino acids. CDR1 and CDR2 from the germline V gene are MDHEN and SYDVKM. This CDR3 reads CASSPPPGSEQFF. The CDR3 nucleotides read TGTGCCAGCAGTCCTCCCCCCGGGAGTGAGCAGTTCTTC.

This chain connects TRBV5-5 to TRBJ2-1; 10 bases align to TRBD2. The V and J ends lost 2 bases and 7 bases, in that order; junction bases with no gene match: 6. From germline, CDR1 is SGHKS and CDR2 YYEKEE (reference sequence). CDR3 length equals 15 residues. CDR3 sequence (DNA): TGTGCCAGCAGCTTAGCGGGAGGGCCTCGGAATGAGCAGTTCTTC. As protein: CASSLAGGPRNEQFF.

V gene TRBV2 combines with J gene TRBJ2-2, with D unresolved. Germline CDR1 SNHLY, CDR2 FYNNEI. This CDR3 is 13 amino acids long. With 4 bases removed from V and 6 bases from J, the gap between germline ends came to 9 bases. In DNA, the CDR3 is TGTGCCAGCAGTGCCGCTAGATCCGGGGAGCTGTTTTTT. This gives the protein CASSAARSGELFF. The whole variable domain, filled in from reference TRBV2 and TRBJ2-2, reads EPEVTQTPSHQVTQMGQEVILRCVPISNHLYFYWYRQILGQKVEFLVSFYNNEISEKSEIFDDQFSVERPDGSNFTLKIRSTKLEDSAMYFCASSAARSGELFFGEGSRLTVL.

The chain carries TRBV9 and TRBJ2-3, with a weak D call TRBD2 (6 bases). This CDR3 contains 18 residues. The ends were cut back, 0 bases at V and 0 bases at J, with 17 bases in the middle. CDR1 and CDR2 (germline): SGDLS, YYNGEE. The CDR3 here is CASSVGGRGRPSTDTQYF. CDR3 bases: TGTGCCAGCAGCGTAGGTGGGCGGGGAAGACCTAGCACAGATACGCAGTATTTT.

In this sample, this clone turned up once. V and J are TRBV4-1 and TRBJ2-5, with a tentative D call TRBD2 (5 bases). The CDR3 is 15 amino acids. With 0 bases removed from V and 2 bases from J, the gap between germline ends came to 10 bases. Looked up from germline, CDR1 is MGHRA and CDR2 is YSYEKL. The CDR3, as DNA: TGCGCCAGCAGCCAAGATTTGACTACTCAAGAGACCCAGTACTTC. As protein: CASSQDLTTQETQYF.

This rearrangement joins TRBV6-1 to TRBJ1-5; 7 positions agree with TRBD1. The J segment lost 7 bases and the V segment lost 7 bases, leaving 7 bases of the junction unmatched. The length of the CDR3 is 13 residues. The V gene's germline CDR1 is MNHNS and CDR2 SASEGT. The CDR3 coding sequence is TGTGCCAGCAAGGGAACAGGGGTCCAGCCCCAGCATTTT. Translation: CASKGTGVQPQHF.

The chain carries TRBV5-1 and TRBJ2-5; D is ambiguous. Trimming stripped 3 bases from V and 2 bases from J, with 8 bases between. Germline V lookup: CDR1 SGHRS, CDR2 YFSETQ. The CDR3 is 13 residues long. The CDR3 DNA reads TGCGCCAGCAGCTCGGACGGGCAAGAGACCCAGTACTTC. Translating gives CASSSDGQETQYF.

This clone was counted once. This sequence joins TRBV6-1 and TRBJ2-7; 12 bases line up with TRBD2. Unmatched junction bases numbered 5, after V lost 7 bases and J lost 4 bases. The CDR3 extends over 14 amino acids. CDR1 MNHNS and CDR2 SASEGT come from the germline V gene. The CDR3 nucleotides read TGTGCCAGCATTCTGACTAGCGGGAGTTACGAGCAGTACTTC. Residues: CASILTSGSYEQYF.

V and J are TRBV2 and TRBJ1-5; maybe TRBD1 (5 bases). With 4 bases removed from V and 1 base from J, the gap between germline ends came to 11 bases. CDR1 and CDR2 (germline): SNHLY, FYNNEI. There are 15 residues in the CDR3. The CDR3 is CASSGTPTSNQPQHF. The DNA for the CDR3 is TGTGCCAGCAGTGGGACACCTACCAGCAATCAGCCCCAGCATTTT.

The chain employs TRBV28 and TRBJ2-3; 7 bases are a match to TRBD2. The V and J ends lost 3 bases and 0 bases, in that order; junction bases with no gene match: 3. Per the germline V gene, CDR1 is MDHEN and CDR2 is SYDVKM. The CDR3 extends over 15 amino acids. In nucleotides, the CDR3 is TGTGCCAGCAGTTTGACTAGCCCTAGCACAGATACGCAGTATTTT. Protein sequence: CASSLTSPSTDTQYF.

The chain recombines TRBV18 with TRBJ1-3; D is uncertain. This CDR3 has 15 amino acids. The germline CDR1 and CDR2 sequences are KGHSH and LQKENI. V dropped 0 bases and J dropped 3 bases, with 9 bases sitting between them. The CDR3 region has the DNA TGTGCCAGCTCACCACCGGGATCCCTTGGAAACACCATATATTTT. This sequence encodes CASSPPGSLGNTIYF.

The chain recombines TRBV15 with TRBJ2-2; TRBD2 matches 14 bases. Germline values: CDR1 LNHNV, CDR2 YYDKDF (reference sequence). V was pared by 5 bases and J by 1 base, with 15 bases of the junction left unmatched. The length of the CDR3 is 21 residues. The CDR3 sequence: CATSGRRGLAGGLMNTGELFF. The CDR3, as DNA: TGTGCCACCAGCGGACGAAGAGGACTAGCGGGAGGACTAATGAACACCGGGGAGCTGTTTTTT.

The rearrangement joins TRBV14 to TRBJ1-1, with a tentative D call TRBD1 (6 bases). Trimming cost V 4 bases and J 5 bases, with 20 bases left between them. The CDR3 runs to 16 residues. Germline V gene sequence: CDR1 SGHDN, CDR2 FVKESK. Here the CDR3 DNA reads TGTGCCAGCAGCCGACATCTACAGGGACCAGGGACTGAAGCTTTCTTT. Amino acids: CASSRHLQGPGTEAFF.

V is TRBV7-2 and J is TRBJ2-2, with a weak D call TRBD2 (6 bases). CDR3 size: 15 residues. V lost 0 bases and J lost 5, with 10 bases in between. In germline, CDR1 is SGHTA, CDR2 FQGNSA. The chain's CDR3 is CASSLALGGTGELFF. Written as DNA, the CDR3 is TGTGCCAGCAGCTTAGCTCTGGGGGGAACCGGGGAGCTGTTTTTT.

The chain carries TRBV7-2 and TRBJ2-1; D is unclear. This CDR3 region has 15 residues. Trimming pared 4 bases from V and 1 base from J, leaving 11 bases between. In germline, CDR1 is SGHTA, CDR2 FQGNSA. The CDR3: CASSSQYGSYNEQFF. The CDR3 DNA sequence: TGTGCCAGCAGCTCACAGTATGGGTCCTACAATGAGCAGTTCTTC.

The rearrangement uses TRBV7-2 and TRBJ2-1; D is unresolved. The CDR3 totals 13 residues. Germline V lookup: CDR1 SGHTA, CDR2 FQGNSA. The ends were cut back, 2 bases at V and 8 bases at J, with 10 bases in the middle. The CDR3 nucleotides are TGTGCCAGCAGCTTAAGCTTTCTGGATGAGCAGTTCTTC. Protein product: CASSLSFLDEQFF.

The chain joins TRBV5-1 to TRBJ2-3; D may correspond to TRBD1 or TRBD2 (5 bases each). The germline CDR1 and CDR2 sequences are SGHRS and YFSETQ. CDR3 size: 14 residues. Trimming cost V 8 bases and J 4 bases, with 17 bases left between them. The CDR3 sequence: CASRGFQGADTQYF. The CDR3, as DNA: TGCGCCAGTCGTGGCTTCCAGGGAGCAGATACGCAGTATTTT.

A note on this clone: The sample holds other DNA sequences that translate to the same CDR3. The CDR3 nucleotides are TGTGCCAGCAGCTTGGAGGCGGGAGGCTACAATGAGCAGTTCTTC. It specifies CASSLEAGGYNEQFF. This chain uses TRBV5-4 with TRBJ2-1; 8 bases map to TRBD2. CDR3 size: 15 residues. J was trimmed by 3 bases and V by 0 bases; bases with no gene match: 2. Germline V gene data show CDR1 as SGHNT and CDR2 as YYREEE (reference sequence). Filled out from reference TRBV5-4 and TRBJ2-1, the complete variable domain reads ETGVTQSPTHLIKTRGQQVTLRCSSQSGHNTVSWYQQALGQGPQFIFQYYREEENGRGNFPPRFSGLQFPNYSSELNVNALELDDSALYLCASSLEAGGYNEQFFGPGTRLTVL.

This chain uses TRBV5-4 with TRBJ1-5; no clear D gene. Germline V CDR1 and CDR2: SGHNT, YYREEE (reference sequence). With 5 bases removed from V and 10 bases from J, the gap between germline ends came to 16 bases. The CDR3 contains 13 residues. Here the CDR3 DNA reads TGTGCCAGCAGTAGGGATCCCGTGGGACCCCAGCATTTT. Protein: CASSRDPVGPQHF.

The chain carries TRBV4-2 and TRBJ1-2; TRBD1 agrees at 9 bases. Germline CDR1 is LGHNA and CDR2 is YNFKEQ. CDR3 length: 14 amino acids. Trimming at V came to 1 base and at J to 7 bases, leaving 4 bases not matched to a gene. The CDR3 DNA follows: TGTGCCAGCAGCCAAGGGGACAGGGAAAGTGGCTACACCTTC. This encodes CASSQGDRESGYTF.

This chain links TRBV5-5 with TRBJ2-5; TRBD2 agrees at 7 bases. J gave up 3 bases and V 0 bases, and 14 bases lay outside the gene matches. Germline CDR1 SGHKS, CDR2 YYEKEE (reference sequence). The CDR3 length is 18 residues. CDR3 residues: CASSLESGGSSAKETQYF. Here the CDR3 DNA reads TGTGCCAGCAGCTTGGAGTCGGGCGGGAGTAGCGCCAAAGAGACCCAGTACTTC.

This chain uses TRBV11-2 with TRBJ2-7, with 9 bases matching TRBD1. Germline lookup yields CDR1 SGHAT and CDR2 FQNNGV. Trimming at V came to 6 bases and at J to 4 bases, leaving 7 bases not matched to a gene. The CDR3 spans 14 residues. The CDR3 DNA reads TGTGCCAGCAGATTACCGGGACAGGGATACGAGCAGTACTTC. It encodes CASRLPGQGYEQYF.

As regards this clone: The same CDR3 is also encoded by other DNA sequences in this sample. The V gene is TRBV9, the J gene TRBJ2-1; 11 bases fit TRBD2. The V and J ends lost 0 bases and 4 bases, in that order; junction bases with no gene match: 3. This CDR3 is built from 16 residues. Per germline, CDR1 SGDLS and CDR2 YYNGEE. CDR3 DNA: TGTGCCAGCAGCGTAGGGGGACTAGCGGCTTACAATGAGCAGTTCTTC. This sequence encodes CASSVGGLAAYNEQFF.

The CDR3 DNA sequence: TGCGCCAGCAGTGAGTTAAGGACTAGCGGGGCCTACGAGCAGTACTTC. Translated: CASSELRTSGAYEQYF. The gene calls are TRBV10-2 and TRBJ2-7; 12 bases fit TRBD2. Germline V gives CDR1 WSHSY, CDR2 SAAADI. The ends lost 1 base at V and 2 bases at J; junction bases unmatched: 3. The CDR3 is made up of 16 amino acids.